Below are 22 T cell receptor beta chains sequenced from a single sample in a study of CD8 T cells in Susac syndrome. It was with random hexamers that roughly 0.5 to 1 ug RNA was reverse transcribed. TCRdb re-derived calls from the immunoSEQ multiplex PCR reads in MiXCR, one entry per CDR3 protein. The sample carries 150,000 to 200,000 distinct CDR3 sequences, 85% to 95% recorded once. The specimen sequenced was CD4+ T cells from PBMCs. Every receptor here comes from a human donor in good health.

The chain recombines TRBV15 with TRBJ2-3; D gene unclear. V gave up 3 bases and J gave up 5 bases, with 6 bases separating them. The CDR3 loop spans 12 amino acids. Germline values: CDR1 LNHNV, CDR2 YYDKDF (reference sequence). CDR3 protein: CATSRSGDTQYF. The CDR3 DNA is TGTGCCACCAGCAGGAGTGGAGATACGCAGTATTTT.

The CDR3 protein is CASSMRGISDRVHGYTF. CDR3 bases: TGTGCCAGTAGTATGAGGGGGATTTCGGACAGGGTCCATGGCTACACCTTC. The V call is TRBV19, the J call TRBJ1-2, with 8 positions matching TRBD1. Unmatched junction bases numbered 15, after V lost 3 bases and J lost 6 bases. This CDR3 is 17 amino acids long. Germline V gene lookup returns CDR1 LNHDA and CDR2 SQIVND (reference sequence).

J is TRBJ1-1 and V is TRBV7-8, with a tentative D call TRBD1 (5 bases). Looked up from germline, CDR1 is SGHVS and CDR2 is FQNEAQ. The germline V and J ends were trimmed by 3 bases and 3 bases, with 17 bases remaining between them. CDR3 size: 16 residues. The CDR3: CASSLARAGWDTEAFF. CDR3 in DNA: TGTGCCAGCAGCTTGGCGAGGGCAGGGTGGGACACTGAAGCTTTCTTT.

This rearrangement joins TRBV5-1 to TRBJ1-1; 7 nucleotides agree with TRBD1. CDR3 length equals 14 residues. Germline V lookup: CDR1 SGHRS, CDR2 YFSETQ. V lost 5 bases to trimming and J lost 2 bases; unmatched junction nucleotides: 6. The DNA of the CDR3 is TGCGCCAGCAGAAAGACAGGGTCAAACACTGAAGCTTTCTTT. This translates into CASRKTGSNTEAFF.

The CDR3 region is CASKPQGAYAYGYTF. CDR3 nucleotides: TGTGCCAGCAAACCACAGGGAGCCTATGCCTATGGCTACACCTTC. The chain has TRBV27 and TRBJ1-2; D perhaps matches TRBD1 (6 bases). This CDR3 region has 15 residues. The germline CDR1 and CDR2 sequences are MNHEY and SMNVEV (reference sequence). V lost 7 bases, J lost 4 bases, and 19 bases lay in between.

V gene TRBV5-5 combines with J gene TRBJ2-7, with D possibly called TRBD1 or TRBD2 (6 bases each). Germline V gene lookup returns CDR1 SGHKS and CDR2 YYEKEE (reference sequence). With 3 bases removed from V and 3 bases from J, the gap between germline ends came to 10 bases. The CDR3 loop spans 13 amino acids. The DNA for the CDR3 is TGTGCCAGCAGCTCCGGGGGCCACTACGAGCAGTACTTC. It yields the protein CASSSGGHYEQYF. The whole variable domain, remainder taken from reference TRBV5-5 and TRBJ2-7, is DAGVTQSPTHLIKTRGQQVTLRCSPISGHKSVSWYQQVLGQGPQFIFQYYEKEERGRGNFPDRFSARQFPNYSSELNVNALLLGDSALYLCASSSGGHYEQYFGPGTRLTVT.

This rearrangement joins TRBV7-8 to TRBJ1-2; D remains unclear. Germline values: CDR1 SGHVS, CDR2 FQNEAQ. V was trimmed by 1 base and J by 7 bases, leaving 10 bases between them. The CDR3 has 13 residues. The DNA for the CDR3 is TGTGCCAGCAGCTTAGGAGGAGTCGGTGGCTACACCTTC. It yields the protein CASSLGGVGGYTF. Based on the CDR3 plus reference TRBV7-8 and TRBJ1-2, the full variable domain is GAGVSQSPRYKVAKRGQDVALRCDPISGHVSLFWYQQALGQGPEFLTYFQNEAQLDKSGLPSDRFFAERPEGSVSTLKIQRTQQEDSAVYLCASSLGGVGGYTFGSGTRLTVV.

This clonotype came up once. The J gene is TRBJ2-7, the V gene TRBV20-1; 7 nucleotides align to TRBD1. Looked up from germline, CDR1 is DFQATT and CDR2 is SNEGSKA (reference sequence). The CDR3 is 15 amino acids. Trimming took 6 bases from V and 4 from J; bases not matched to a gene: 15. CDR3 nucleotide sequence: TGCAGTGCCCCTCCTCCGGGACAGTATGGATACGAGCAGTACTTC. This gives the protein CSAPPPGQYGYEQYF.

The table lists this clonotype with a count of one. This chain uses TRBV11-2 with TRBJ2-5; 7 bases agree with TRBD1. CDR1 SGHAT and CDR2 FQNNGV come from the germline V gene. The CDR3 has 15 residues. The junction had 10 bases not matched to a gene; V was cut back by 4 bases and J by 5 bases. The CDR3 sequence: CASSSEGTARETQYF. The CDR3 DNA follows: TGTGCCAGCAGCTCCGAAGGGACAGCTCGGGAGACCCAGTACTTC.

V gene TRBV9 combines with J gene TRBJ1-2, with a weak D call TRBD1 (5 bases). Deletions cut 3 bases from V and 2 bases from J, with 14 bases between. Germline values: CDR1 SGDLS, CDR2 YYNGEE. The CDR3 runs 15 residues. The CDR3: CASSGPWGNNYGYTF. CDR3 DNA: TGTGCCAGCAGCGGCCCCTGGGGGAACAACTATGGCTACACCTTC.

The CDR3 region is CASIKTLADTIYF. The CDR3 region has the DNA TGTGCCAGCATCAAGACCCTAGCGGACACCATATATTTT. V is TRBV12-3 or TRBV12-4 and J is TRBJ1-3; D gene ambiguous. Trimming took off 7 bases at V and 8 bases at J, with 15 bases between the two ends. The CDR3 length is 13 residues.

The chain is built from TRBV18 and TRBJ2-5; no clear D gene. Trimming pared 3 bases from V and 5 bases from J, leaving 10 bases between. Germline-derived CDR1 and CDR2 are KGHSH and LQKENI. This CDR3 is 13 amino acids long. The CDR3 nucleotides are TGTGCCAGCTCACCCCCGGGTCTGGAGACCCAGTACTTC. Translated: CASSPPGLETQYF.

This chain links TRBV5-6 with TRBJ1-6, with D unclear. The CDR3 runs to 15 residues. Trimming left V 5 bases short and J 3 bases short, with 12 bases between. The germline V gene has CDR1 SGHDT and CDR2 YYEEEE. CDR3 amino acids: CASSERRSYNSPLHF. The CDR3 DNA follows: TGTGCCAGCAGTGAAAGACGGAGCTATAATTCACCCCTCCACTTT.

The chain combines TRBV18 with TRBJ2-7, with 9 bases that match TRBD2. The CDR3 sequence is 15 residues long. J was trimmed by 5 bases and V by 0 bases; bases with no gene match: 5. The V gene's germline CDR1 is KGHSH and CDR2 LQKENI. The CDR3 reads CASSPPSRTSDEQYF. The CDR3 DNA sequence: TGTGCCAGCTCACCACCCTCCAGGACTAGCGACGAGCAGTACTTC.

The rearrangement uses TRBV25-1 and TRBJ2-1; D is perhaps TRBD1 or TRBD2 (5 bases each). Deletions cut 3 bases from V and 0 bases from J, with 12 bases between. Germline CDR1 is MGHDK and CDR2 is SYGVNS. This CDR3 spans 16 amino acids. The CDR3 nucleotides are TGTGCCAGCAGTGATGGACTGGGACCCTCCTACAATGAGCAGTTCTTC. Amino acid sequence: CASSDGLGPSYNEQFF.

The chain is built from TRBV28 and TRBJ2-7; 11 nucleotides match TRBD1. V lost 5 bases to trimming and J lost 6 bases; unmatched junction nucleotides: 3. The CDR3 covers 13 residues. Per germline, CDR1 MDHEN and CDR2 SYDVKM. The CDR3 DNA is TGTGCCAGCAGTAAGGGACAGGGGGTCGAGCAGTACTTC. Protein sequence: CASSKGQGVEQYF.

The rearrangement joins TRBV19 to TRBJ1-2; 8 bases are shared with TRBD1. The V segment lost 1 base and the J segment 2 bases; nucleotides outside the gene matches: 0. This CDR3 spans 14 amino acids. CDR1 is LNHDA, CDR2 SQIVND, per germline (reference sequence). The CDR3 here is CASSIGQGNYGYTF. CDR3 nucleotides: TGTGCCAGTAGTATAGGACAGGGGAACTATGGCTACACCTTC.

The J gene is TRBJ2-3, the V gene TRBV29-1; 9 bases are shared with TRBD2. V shed 5 bases and J 2 bases; nucleotides not matched to a gene: 8. CDR1 SQVTM and CDR2 ANQGSEA come from the germline V gene. CDR3 size: 15 residues. This CDR3 is CSVLSSGVSTDTQYF. The DNA for the CDR3 is TGCAGCGTTCTATCTAGCGGGGTTTCCACAGATACGCAGTATTTT.

This clonotype was seen a single time. V gene TRBV19 combines with J gene TRBJ1-6; no reliable D call. The CDR3 spans 12 residues. V was clipped by 6 bases and J by 7 bases, with 7 bases between them. The germline CDR1 and CDR2 sequences are LNHDA and SQIVND (reference sequence). CDR3 DNA sequence: TGTGCCAGTAGATTCCCGAATTCACCCCTCCACTTT. Amino acids: CASRFPNSPLHF.

The genes are TRBV29-1 and TRBJ1-3, with D perhaps TRBD1 (5 bases). The ends were cut back, 3 bases at V and 7 bases at J, with 16 bases in the middle. The CDR3 covers 14 residues. Germline V gene sequence: CDR1 SQVTM, CDR2 ANQGSEA. As DNA, the CDR3 is TGCAGCGTTGAGCCCAGGGAGACCTATAACACCATATATTTT. It translates to CSVEPRETYNTIYF.

The rearrangement uses TRBV2 and TRBJ2-6, with 9 bases fitting TRBD1. CDR1 is SNHLY and CDR2 is FYNNEI in the germline V gene. This CDR3 has 18 amino acids. V was pared by 5 bases and J by 0 bases, with 8 bases of the junction left unmatched. The CDR3 bases are TGTGCCAGCAGTAAGGCCGGGACAGGGATCTCTGGGGCCAACGTCCTGACTTTC. Translating it yields CASSKAGTGISGANVLTF.

This clonotype was recorded only once. V usage is TRBV5-1 and J usage is TRBJ2-5; 10 bases fit TRBD2. V gave up 1 base and J gave up 4 bases; unmatched junction bases: 4. The CDR3 sequence is 15 residues long. The V gene's germline CDR1 is SGHRS and CDR2 YFSETQ. CDR3 sequence: CASSLSSGGTETQYF. CDR3 DNA sequence: TGCGCCAGCAGCTTGTCTAGCGGGGGCACAGAGACCCAGTACTTC.